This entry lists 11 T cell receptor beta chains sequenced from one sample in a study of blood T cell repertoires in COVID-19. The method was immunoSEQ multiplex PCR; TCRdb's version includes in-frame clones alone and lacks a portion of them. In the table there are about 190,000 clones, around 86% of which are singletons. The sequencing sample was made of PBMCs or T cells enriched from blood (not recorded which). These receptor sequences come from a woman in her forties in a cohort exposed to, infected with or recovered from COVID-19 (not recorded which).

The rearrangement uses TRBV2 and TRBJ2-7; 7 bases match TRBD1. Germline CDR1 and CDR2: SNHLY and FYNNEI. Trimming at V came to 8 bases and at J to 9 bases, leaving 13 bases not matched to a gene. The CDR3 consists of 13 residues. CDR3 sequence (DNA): TGTGCCAGCCGCCCAGACAGGGAATTCTGGCAGTACTTC. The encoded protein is CASRPDREFWQYF.

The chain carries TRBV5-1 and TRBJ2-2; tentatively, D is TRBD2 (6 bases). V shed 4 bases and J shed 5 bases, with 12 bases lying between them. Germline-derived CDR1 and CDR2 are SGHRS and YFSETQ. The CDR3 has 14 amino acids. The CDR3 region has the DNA TGCGCCAGCAGCAATCCGGGGGAAACCGGGGAGCTGTTTTTT. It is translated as CASSNPGETGELFF.

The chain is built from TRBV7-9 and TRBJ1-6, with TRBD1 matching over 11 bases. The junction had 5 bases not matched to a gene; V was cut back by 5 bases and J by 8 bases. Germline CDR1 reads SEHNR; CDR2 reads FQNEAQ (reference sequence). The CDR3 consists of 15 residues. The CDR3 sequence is CASSRTGGEYSPLHF. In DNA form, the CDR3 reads TGTGCCAGCAGCAGGACAGGGGGCGAGTATTCACCCCTCCACTTT.

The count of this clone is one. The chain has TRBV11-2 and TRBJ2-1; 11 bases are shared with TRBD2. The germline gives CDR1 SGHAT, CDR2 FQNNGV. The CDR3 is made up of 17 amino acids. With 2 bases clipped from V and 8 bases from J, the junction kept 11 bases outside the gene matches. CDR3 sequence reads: CASSLPSTSGSAYEQFF. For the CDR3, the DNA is TGTGCCAGCAGCTTACCGTCCACTAGCGGGAGTGCCTATGAGCAGTTCTTC.

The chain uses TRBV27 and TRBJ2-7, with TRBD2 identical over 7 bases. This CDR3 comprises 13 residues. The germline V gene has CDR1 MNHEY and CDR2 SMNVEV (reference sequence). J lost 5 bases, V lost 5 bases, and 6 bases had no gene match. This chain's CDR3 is CASSSTSVHEQYF. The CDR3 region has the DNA TGTGCCAGCAGTAGTACTAGCGTCCACGAGCAGTACTTC.

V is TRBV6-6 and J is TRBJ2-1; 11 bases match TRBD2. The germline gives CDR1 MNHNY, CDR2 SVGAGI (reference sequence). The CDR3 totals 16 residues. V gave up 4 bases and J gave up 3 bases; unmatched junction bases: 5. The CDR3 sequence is CASSSGLAGIYNEQFF. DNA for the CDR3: TGTGCCAGCAGTTCTGGACTAGCGGGTATCTACAATGAGCAGTTCTTC.

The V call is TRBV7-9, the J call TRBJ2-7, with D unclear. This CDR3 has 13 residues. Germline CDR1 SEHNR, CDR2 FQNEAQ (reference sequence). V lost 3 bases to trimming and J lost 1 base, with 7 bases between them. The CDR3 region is CASSFYSSYEQYF. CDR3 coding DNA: TGTGCCAGCAGCTTTTACAGTTCCTACGAGCAGTACTTC.

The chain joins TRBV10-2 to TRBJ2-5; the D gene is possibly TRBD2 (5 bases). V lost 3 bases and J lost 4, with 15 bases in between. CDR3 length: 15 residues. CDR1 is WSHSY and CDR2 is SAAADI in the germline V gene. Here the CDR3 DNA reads TGCGCCAGCAGTGAAGTTCCACTAGAGAGAGAGACCCAGTACTTC. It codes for CASSEVPLERETQYF.

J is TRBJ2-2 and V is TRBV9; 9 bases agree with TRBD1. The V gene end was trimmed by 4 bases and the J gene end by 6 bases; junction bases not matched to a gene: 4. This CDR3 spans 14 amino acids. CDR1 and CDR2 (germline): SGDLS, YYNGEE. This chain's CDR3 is CASSLTGGAGELFF. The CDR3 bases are TGTGCCAGCAGCCTGACAGGGGGGGCCGGGGAGCTGTTTTTT.

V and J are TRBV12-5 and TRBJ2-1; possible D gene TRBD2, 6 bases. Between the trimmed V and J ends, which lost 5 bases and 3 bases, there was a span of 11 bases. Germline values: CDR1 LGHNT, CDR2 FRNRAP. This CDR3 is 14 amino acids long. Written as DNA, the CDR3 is TGTGCTAGTGGTCCCCCGGGGGTCTACAATGAGCAGTTCTTC. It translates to CASGPPGVYNEQFF. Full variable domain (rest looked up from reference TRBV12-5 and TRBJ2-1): DARVTQTPRHKVTEMGQEVTMRCQPILGHNTVFWYRQTMMQGLELLAYFRNRAPLDDSGMPKDRFSAEMPDATLATLKIQPSEPRDSAVYFCASGPPGVYNEQFFGPGTRLTVL.

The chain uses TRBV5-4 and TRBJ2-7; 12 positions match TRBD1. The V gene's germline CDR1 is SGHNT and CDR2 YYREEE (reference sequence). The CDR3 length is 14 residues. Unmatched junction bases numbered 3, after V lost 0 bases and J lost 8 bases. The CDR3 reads CASSLGGQGAKQYF. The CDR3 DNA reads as TGTGCCAGCAGCTTGGGGGGACAGGGGGCTAAGCAGTACTTC.